This T cell receptor (beta chain) was obtained from a study of cytomegalovirus exposure and HLA in healthy donors. Study results and limitations: In a later analysis, at a false discovery rate of 0.05, approximately 15,000 TCR beta sequences matched HLA alleles.

As to this clone: The antigen is not known.

In the PCR, 60 Vbeta and 13 Jbeta primers were used. Authors' methods: Per a later analysis, the number of unique TCR beta chains was 75 million to 90 million, of which some 9.9 million were shared. Clones were sequenced by immunoSEQ multiplex PCR, and TCRdb holds only the in-frame ones, with some missing. V and J calls and clone size are as listed in that table; D and trimming were resolved from the DNA. The table has about 160,000 clones, 70% to 85% seen once. The CDR3 has 15 amino acids. V dropped 5 bases and J dropped 5; count of bases not matched to a gene: 8. Germline CDR1 SGHTA, CDR2 FQGNSA. The chain is built from TRBV7-2 and TRBJ2-5; 10 positions match TRBD2. Sequencing was done on a sample of PBMCs. This clonotype was sampled from a man aged 50-60 years in good health and CMV-seropositive. The CDR3 reads CASSLTAGGPETQYF. DNA of the CDR3: TGTGCCAGCAGCCTGACAGCGGGGGGGCCGGAGACCCAGTACTTC. Drawing the rest from reference TRBV7-2 and TRBJ2-5, the complete variable domain is GAGVSQSPSNKVTEKGKDVELRCDPISGHTALYWYRQSLGQGLEFLIYFQGNSAPDKSGLPSDRFSAERTGGSVSTLTIQRTQQEDSAVYLCASSLTAGGPETQYFGPGTRLLVL.